This T cell receptor beta chain was identified during a study of blood T cell repertoires in COVID-19. Study-level information: Acute and convalescent COVID-19 specimens originated in the United States, Italy and Spain. PBMCs, B-cell-depleted T cells, or T cells were the source of the cDNA or gDNA that made up the material.

CDR3 length: 15 amino acids. Trimming took 4 bases from V and 1 from J; bases not matched to a gene: 1. Germline V gene lookup returns CDR1 LNHDA and CDR2 SQIVND (reference sequence). How the authors handled the data: Counts of nucleated cells, estimated from reference gene primer amplification, were obtained. Sequencing was performed with immunoSEQ multiplex PCR; in TCRdb, only in-frame clones are kept and a portion is missing. Clone size and V and J calls were adopted from that table, with D and trimming inferred from the DNA. The repertoire holds 250,000 to 350,000 clones, about nine tenths seen once, with roughly 2.2% in the top ten.

What was sequenced was peripheral blood. The rearrangement joins TRBV19 to TRBJ1-5, with 10 bases that match TRBD1. The source is a woman in her forties or fifties who had recovered from COVID-19. The CDR3 is CASSKDRGSNQPQHF. In nucleotides, the CDR3 is TGTGCCAGTAGTAAGGACAGGGGGAGCAATCAGCCCCAGCATTTT.